This is a list of T cell receptor beta chains from one sample in a study of blood T cell repertoires in COVID-19. Data came from immunoSEQ multiplex PCR; TCRdb stores just in-frame clones and leaves some out. The data contain some 160,000 clones, around 84% of them seen just once; the ten biggest clones take up roughly 8%. The specimen was PBMCs or T cells enriched from blood (not recorded which). The receptors were gathered from a woman aged 45-65 years who had recovered from COVID-19. The CDR3 runs from the conserved cysteine through the conserved F or W. The order of the fields is D gene, V gene, clone size, J gene, CDR3 DNA, CDR3 protein. D genes are given only for firm matches. Clone size is given for some rows only: seen once, a few or many times, or a class if the clone is expanded.

>NA|TRBV2|NA|TRBJ1-1
TGTGCCAGCAGAATACTCGACACTGAAGCTTTCTTT
CASRILDTEAFF
>NA|TRBV18|NA|TRBJ2-5
TGTGCCAGCTCACCGAGCGCAGGGCGGGAGACCCAGTACTTC
CASSPSAGRETQYF
>TRBD2|TRBV28|once|TRBJ2-7
TGTGCCAGCAGCACCTTCGGGGGGGCGAGCTACGAGCAGTACTTC
CASSTFGGASYEQYF
>TRBD2|TRBV7-9|few|TRBJ2-1
TGTGCCAGCAGCCAATCGGGGCGGGGGGTCTACAATGAGCAGTTCTTC
CASSQSGRGVYNEQFF
>NA|TRBV4-2|NA|TRBJ1-6
TGTGCCAGCAGCCAAGGCTCGGGGGTAGGTAATTCACCCCTCCACTTT
CASSQGSGVGNSPLHF
>NA|TRBV12-3/TRBV12-4|NA|TRBJ1-5
TGTGCCAGCAGTACGGGAAATCAGCCCCAGCATTTT
CASSTGNQPQHF
>NA|TRBV6-5|NA|TRBJ2-3
TGTGCCAGCAGTTATTCCCACATGGCAGATACGCAGTATTTT
CASSYSHMADTQYF
>TRBD1|TRBV27|NA|TRBJ2-1
TGTGCCAGCAGTAAGGAGATGACAGGGGGCAATGAGCAGTTCTTC
CASSKEMTGGNEQFF
>NA|TRBV2|NA|TRBJ2-3
TGTGCCAGAGGGTGGTCAGGGATCGGAGCAGATACGCAGTATTTT
CARGWSGIGADTQYF
>TRBD1|TRBV19|NA|TRBJ2-1
TGTGCCAGTAGTGTGGACAGGGCCTCTAATGAGCAGTTCTTC
CASSVDRASNEQFF
>NA|TRBV7-9|NA|TRBJ1-4
TGTGCCAGCAGCTTAAGGAGCGGAGCAGTTGCAACTAATGAAAAACTGTTTTTT
CASSLRSGAVATNEKLFF
>TRBD1|TRBV29-1|NA|TRBJ1-5
TGCAGCGCGGGAGGGGGCTTGGGTCAGCCCCAGCATTTT
CSAGGGLGQPQHF
>NA|TRBV4-1|few|TRBJ1-1
TGCGCCAGTACTCGTTTTCAGGATCAGGGGAGGGCTGAAGCTTTCTTT
CASTRFQDQGRAEAFF
>NA|TRBV7-2|NA|TRBJ1-1
TGTGCCAGCAGCTTAGTTGCGGGGGAGAACACTGAAGCTTTCTTT
CASSLVAGENTEAFF